A single sample gave rise to the 15 T cell receptor beta chains below, sequenced in a study of glioma-infiltrating T cells after dendritic cell vaccination. Clones were read by immunoSEQ multiplex PCR, and TCRdb kept only the in-frame ones, dropping some. Among about 82,000 clones listed, approximately 90% were seen once. The sample was blood, taken before dendritic cell vaccination. The receptor source for this set is a human donor with glioblastoma.

The chain links TRBV5-6 to TRBJ2-5; no firm D call. This CDR3 is 12 amino acids long. The germline CDR1 and CDR2 sequences are SGHDT and YYEEEE. The V and J ends lost 2 bases and 7 bases respectively, with 9 bases between them. The CDR3 DNA sequence: TGTGCCAGCAGCTTCGCCGGAGTGACCCAGTACTTC. It encodes CASSFAGVTQYF.

J is TRBJ2-5 and V is TRBV30; 7 positions match TRBD1. The DNA end is more similar to TRBJ2-7, so the J call may be wrong. CDR1 is GTSNPN, CDR2 SVGIG, per germline (reference sequence). This CDR3 is 15 amino acids long. In DNA form, the CDR3 reads TGTGCCTGCACCCGGGGACAGAAAAGCTCCTACGAGCAGTACTTC. Translation gives CACTRGQKSSYEQYF.

This clone appeared a single time. The chain joins TRBV19 to TRBJ2-3, with D possibly being TRBD2 (7 bases). The CDR3 is made up of 16 amino acids. Germline V lookup: CDR1 LNHDA, CDR2 SQIVND (reference sequence). Trimming cost V 8 bases and J 3 bases, with 21 bases left between them. The CDR3 nucleotides read TGTGCCAGTTCAGAGGGGGGGCCTGGATTTACAGATACGCAGTATTTT. This sequence encodes CASSEGGPGFTDTQYF.

The V call is TRBV30, the J call TRBJ2-2, with D possibly matching TRBD2 (5 bases). Germline loops: CDR1 GTSNPN, CDR2 SVGIG (reference sequence). The length of the CDR3 is 16 residues. Trimming took off 3 bases at V and 1 base at J, with 15 bases between the two ends. The CDR3 region is CAWRDWTRMNTGELFF. In DNA form, the CDR3 reads TGTGCCTGGAGGGACTGGACGAGGATGAACACCGGGGAGCTGTTTTTT.

A word on this clone: The junction departs from germline at one end; a sequencing error may be responsible. The sample holds other DNA sequences that translate to the same CDR3. The chain couples TRBV5-6 to TRBJ1-1; D is possibly TRBD1 (5 bases). The CDR3 consists of 14 residues. Germline CDR1 SGHDT, CDR2 YYEEEE. DNA for the CDR3: TGTGCCAGCAGATTGGGACGGATCCAGGGTGAAGCTTTCTTT. Translating gives CASRLGRIQGEAFF.

The rearrangement links TRBV6-1 to TRBJ1-2, with 8 bases fitting TRBD1. Trimming took 5 bases from V and 0 from J; bases not matched to a gene: 5. Germline values: CDR1 MNHNS, CDR2 SASEGT. This CDR3 has 15 amino acids. CDR3: CASSFTGGPNYGYTF. CDR3 DNA: TGTGCCAGCAGTTTCACAGGGGGTCCTAACTATGGCTACACCTTC.

V gene TRBV7-8 combines with J gene TRBJ2-1; 13 bases line up with TRBD2. The CDR3 spans 18 residues. Germline trimming cut 3 bases from V and 3 bases from J; bases unmatched to any gene: 8. Germline loops: CDR1 SGHVS, CDR2 FQNEAQ. DNA for the CDR3: TGTGCCAGCAGCTTGTGGGCCGGGACTAGCGGGAACTACAATGAGCAGTTCTTC. The encoded protein is CASSLWAGTSGNYNEQFF.

DNA of the CDR3: TGTGCCAGCAGCTTAAGTGTGGCGGGCGTCGGAGAGGAGCTGTTTTTT. Its protein product is CASSLSVAGVGEELFF. The chain links TRBV11-2 to TRBJ2-2; perhaps TRBD2 as D (5 bases). Germline CDR1 reads SGHAT; CDR2 reads FQNNGV. Between the trimmed V and J ends, which lost 2 bases and 10 bases, there was a span of 20 bases. The CDR3 is 16 amino acids. The full variable domain, with the rest looked up from reference TRBV11-2 and TRBJ2-2, is EAGVAQSPRYKIIEKRQSVAFWCNPISGHATLYWYQQILGQGPKLLIQFQNNGVVDDSQLPKDRFSAERLKGVDSTLKIQPAKLEDSAVYLCASSLSVAGVGEELFFGEGSRLTVL.

The V gene is TRBV29-1, the J gene TRBJ1-2, with 7 bases aligning to TRBD1. The germline gives CDR1 SQVTM, CDR2 ANQGSEA. V was pared by 8 bases and J by 8 bases, with 11 bases of the junction left unmatched. The CDR3 consists of 12 residues. This chain's CDR3 is CSTTDRAGGYTF. In DNA, the CDR3 is TGCAGCACTACCGACAGGGCGGGAGGCTACACCTTC.

The genes are TRBV27 and TRBJ2-7; tentative D call: TRBD2 (6 bases). The CDR3 contains 15 residues. In germline, CDR1 is MNHEY, CDR2 SMNVEV (reference sequence). V was clipped by 2 bases and J by 7 bases, with 18 bases between them. The CDR3 spells CASSLSSGGREEQYF. DNA of the CDR3: TGTGCCAGCAGTTTAAGCAGCGGCGGTCGGGAGGAGCAGTACTTC.

This clone was seen more than once but under ten times. The chain employs TRBV18 and TRBJ2-7; possible D gene TRBD2, 6 bases. CDR3 length: 16 residues. V lost 3 bases and J lost 0, with 15 bases in between. Germline V CDR1 and CDR2: KGHSH, LQKENI. The CDR3 is CASSPGGGASSYEQYF. CDR3 nucleotides: TGTGCCAGCTCACCGGGGGGTGGGGCGAGCTCCTACGAGCAGTACTTC.

The rearrangement joins TRBV6-5 to TRBJ2-7, with 8 bases that match TRBD1. The J segment lost 7 bases and the V segment lost 6 bases, leaving 8 bases of the junction unmatched. Looked up from germline, CDR1 is MNHEY and CDR2 is SVGAGI. This CDR3 comprises 13 residues. The CDR3: CASRDRALGEQYF. For the CDR3, the DNA is TGTGCCAGCAGGGACAGGGCCCTCGGAGAGCAGTACTTC.

The rearrangement joins TRBV19 to TRBJ1-1; D might be TRBD1 (5 bases). Germline V CDR1 and CDR2: LNHDA, SQIVND (reference sequence). V was trimmed by 4 bases and J by 2 bases, leaving 8 bases between them. The CDR3 is 13 amino acids. As DNA, the CDR3 is TGTGCCAGTAGTACTGACAGAAACACTGAAGCTTTCTTT. Translation: CASSTDRNTEAFF. Based on the CDR3 plus reference TRBV19 and TRBJ1-1, the full variable domain is DGGITQSPKYLFRKEGQNVTLSCEQNLNHDAMYWYRQDPGQGLRLIYYSQIVNDFQKGDIAEGYSVSREKKESFPLTVTSAQKNPTAFYLCASSTDRNTEAFFGQGTRLTVV.

V and J are TRBV2 and TRBJ2-5; tentatively, D is TRBD2 (6 bases). The CDR3 length is 17 residues. The germline V gene encodes CDR1 SNHLY and CDR2 FYNNEI. V lost 3 bases, J lost 3 bases, and 20 bases lay in between. CDR3 sequence reads: CASSDETSLSGKETQYF. Here the CDR3 DNA reads TGTGCCAGCAGTGATGAAACTAGCCTTTCGGGAAAAGAGACCCAGTACTTC.

The CDR3 region has the DNA TGCGCCAGCAGCCTCGCCGGGACAGGGGGCGCGTCCGGCTACACCTTC. Protein product: CASSLAGTGGASGYTF. The chain has TRBV4-1 and TRBJ1-2, with 12 nucleotides matching TRBD1. Trimming at V came to 4 bases and at J to 8 bases, leaving 11 bases not matched to a gene. Germline V gene data show CDR1 as MGHRA and CDR2 as YSYEKL. The CDR3 loop spans 16 amino acids.